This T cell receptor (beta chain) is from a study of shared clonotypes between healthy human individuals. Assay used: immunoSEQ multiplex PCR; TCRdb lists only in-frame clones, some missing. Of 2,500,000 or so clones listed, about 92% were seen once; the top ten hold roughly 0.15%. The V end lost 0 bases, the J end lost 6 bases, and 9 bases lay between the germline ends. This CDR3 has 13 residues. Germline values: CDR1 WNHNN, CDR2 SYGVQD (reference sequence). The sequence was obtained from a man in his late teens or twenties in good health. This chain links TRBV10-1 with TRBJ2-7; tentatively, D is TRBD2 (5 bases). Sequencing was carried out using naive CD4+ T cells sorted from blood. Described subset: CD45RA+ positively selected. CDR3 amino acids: CASSESVGSEQYF. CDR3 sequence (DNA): TGCGCCAGCAGTGAGTCGGTAGGGAGCGAGCAGTACTTC.